What follows are 9 T cell receptor beta chains derived from one specimen sequenced in a study of OX40 agonist ivuxolimab in advanced cancers. Library construction relied on the immunoSEQ multiplex PCR assay. Not all clones reach the TCRdb copy of this immuneACCESS table, which keeps in-frame sequences only. Checked studies attribute under half of the gap to unresolved V genes and leave the rest unexplained. The sample contains approximately 91,000 clones, roughly 85% of them found a single time. The ten top clones hold approximately 0.5% of the sample. The material was CD4+ or CD8+ T cells sorted from blood, obtained in a trial of the OX40 agonist ivuxolimab. These TCRs come from an adult with an advanced solid tumor such as melanoma, head and neck, liver or kidney cancer.

J is TRBJ2-5 and V is TRBV2; D tentatively reads TRBD1 or TRBD2 (5 bases each). V lost 3 bases to trimming and J lost 7 bases, with 15 bases between them. The germline CDR1 and CDR2 sequences are SNHLY and FYNNEI. CDR3 length: 14 amino acids. The CDR3: CASSDKGPRGTQYF. Here the CDR3 DNA reads TGTGCCAGCAGTGATAAGGGGCCCCGGGGGACCCAGTACTTC.

The chain recombines TRBV29-1 with TRBJ2-7, with D perhaps TRBD1 or TRBD2 (5 bases each). V lost 7 bases, J lost 3 bases, and 13 bases lay in between. The germline V gene encodes CDR1 SQVTM and CDR2 ANQGSEA. This CDR3 is 12 amino acids long. The DNA for the CDR3 is TGCAGCGCTGGGGACGGAATCTACGAGCAGTACTTC. Translating it yields CSAGDGIYEQYF.

The chain carries TRBV5-1 and TRBJ1-4, with D possibly TRBD1 on 5 matching bases. Germline CDR1 and CDR2: SGHRS and YFSETQ. Trimming took off 5 bases at V and 2 bases at J, with 10 bases between the two ends. The CDR3 extends over 14 amino acids. The CDR3 here is CASRDGGTNEKLFF. The CDR3 nucleotides are TGCGCCAGCAGGGATGGGGGGACTAATGAAAAACTGTTTTTT.

This chain joins TRBV2 and TRBJ2-2; possibly TRBD1 for D (6 bases). The CDR3 totals 15 residues. V dropped 4 bases and J dropped 4 bases, with 13 bases sitting between them. Per germline, CDR1 SNHLY and CDR2 FYNNEI. The CDR3 sequence is CASSGATGTTGELFF. CDR3 in DNA: TGTGCCAGCAGTGGAGCCACAGGGACCACCGGGGAGCTGTTTTTT.

The V gene is TRBV18, the J gene TRBJ2-7; 7 nucleotides match TRBD1. The CDR3 covers 13 residues. Germline V gene lookup returns CDR1 KGHSH and CDR2 LQKENI. J was trimmed by 2 bases and V by 5 bases; bases with no gene match: 3. The CDR3, as DNA: TGTGCCAGCTCAGGGGACAGAACCTACGAGCAGTACTTC. Encoded protein: CASSGDRTYEQYF.

The CDR3 loop is CASSPGGANNEQFF. In DNA form, the CDR3 reads TGTGCCAGCAGCCCCGGGGGGGCCAACAATGAGCAGTTCTTC. V usage is TRBV7-3 and J usage is TRBJ2-1, with TRBD2 identical over 8 bases. The junction had 5 bases not matched to a gene; V was cut back by 5 bases and J by 5 bases. This CDR3 has 14 residues. CDR1 SGHTA and CDR2 FQGTGA come from the germline V gene.

The chain is built from TRBV7-2 and TRBJ1-3, with D hard to call. CDR1 is SGHTA and CDR2 is FQGNSA in the germline V gene. Trimming stripped 4 bases from V and 0 bases from J, with 10 bases between. The length of the CDR3 is 15 residues. The CDR3, as DNA: TGTGCCAGCAGCTCTACTGTTTACTCTGGAAACACCATATATTTT. Translated, it gives CASSSTVYSGNTIYF.

The V call is TRBV11-2, the J call TRBJ2-1, with D possibly being TRBD2 (6 bases). Trimming took off 5 bases at V and 8 bases at J, with 19 bases between the two ends. The CDR3 runs to 15 residues. Germline V gene lookup returns CDR1 SGHAT and CDR2 FQNNGV. The CDR3 bases are TGTGCCAGCAGCCCACAACTAGTGGGGGGACATGAGCAGTTCTTC. Translation: CASSPQLVGGHEQFF.

The gene calls are TRBV12-5 and TRBJ1-1, with a possible D match to TRBD1 (5 bases). Looked up from germline, CDR1 is LGHNT and CDR2 is FRNRAP. CDR3 length: 14 residues. Trimming shortened V by 6 bases and J by 2 bases, and 13 bases separated the two germline ends. CDR3 coding DNA: TGTGCTAGTGGGTGGGGGGGAGCTAACACTGAAGCTTTCTTT. The encoded protein is CASGWGGANTEAFF.